This TCR beta chain came from a study of response to subunit inactivated influenza vaccine. Overall study findings and caveats: The study's authors posited that every seasonal influenza vaccination enlists few new T cells.

TCRdb fed the RT-PCR reads into MiXCR, producing one record per CDR3 protein. The sample holds 200,000 to 250,000 distinct CDR3 sequences, 9% to 15% seen once. On this clonotype itself: Its antigen is as yet unknown.

Between the trimmed V and J ends, which lost 6 bases and 1 base, there was a span of 9 bases. Germline V gene lookup returns CDR1 MDHEN and CDR2 SYDVKM. The CDR3 length is 13 residues. This clonotype was obtained from a man between 50 and 59 years old who received an inactivated influenza vaccine. Sequencing used non-naive T cells sorted from PBMCs, obtained roughly 15 days before vaccination. The chain has TRBV28 and TRBJ2-5; D gene uncertain. The CDR3 DNA follows: TGTGCCAGCAGGGACGGCACCCAAGAGACCCAGTACTTC. This sequence encodes CASRDGTQETQYF.